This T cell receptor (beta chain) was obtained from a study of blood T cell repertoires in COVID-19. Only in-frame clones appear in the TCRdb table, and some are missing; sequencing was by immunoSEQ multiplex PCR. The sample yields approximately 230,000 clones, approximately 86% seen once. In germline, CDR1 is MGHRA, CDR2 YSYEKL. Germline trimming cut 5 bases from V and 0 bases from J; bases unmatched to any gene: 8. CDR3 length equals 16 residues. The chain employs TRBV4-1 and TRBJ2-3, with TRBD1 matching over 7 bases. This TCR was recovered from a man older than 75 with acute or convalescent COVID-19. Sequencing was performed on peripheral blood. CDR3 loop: CASSNRDSSSTDTQYF. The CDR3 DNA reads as TGCGCCAGCAGCAACCGGGACAGTTCTAGCACAGATACGCAGTATTTT.